The clone carrying this T cell receptor (beta chain) was observed a few times. This may arise from a read error, as a much more abundant clone is one base away. This CDR3 spans 14 amino acids. The germline V gene encodes CDR1 SGHTA and CDR2 FQGNSA. These data come from a study of regulatory T cells in long-lasting Graves disease. Arm-PCR of CDR3 regions and iRepertoire HTBI primers were used to build TCR beta libraries. TCRdb used MiXCR to reprocess the multiplex PCR reads, holding one entry per CDR3 protein. The table records 240,000 or so distinct CDR3 sequences, around 20% of them present only once. Stated time point: newly diagnosed GD, antithyroid drugs for less than 3 months. With RNA extracted from PBMCs as input, the TCR library was made.

This receptor was taken from a female donor with Graves disease. The chain uses TRBV7-2 and TRBJ1-1, with D unclear. The sample was peripheral blood mononuclear cells (PBMCs), taken at new diagnosis, from a patient treated with antithyroid drugs. CDR3 DNA sequence: TGTGCCAGCGGCTTTCACGTCCCGGACACTGAAGCTTTCTTT. Translated: CASGFHVPDTEAFF.